This is a list of T cell receptor beta chains from one sample in a study of blood T cell repertoires in COVID-19. Method: immunoSEQ multiplex PCR; TCRdb's copy keeps in-frame clones and lacks some. The sample lists more than 45,000 clones; 90% were seen once. Sequenced: peripheral blood. These receptors came from a woman aged 80 or over with acute or convalescent COVID-19. CDR3s include the opening cysteine and the closing phenylalanine or tryptophan. The D gene is left open where the match is weak. A row's size may be missing; if present it is once, few, many or a size class.

cdr3_nt cdr3_aa j_call clone_size d_call v_call
TGTGCCAGCAGTGATGACGGGGTGAAAACTGAAGCTTTCTTT CASSDDGVKTEAFF TRBJ1-1 - - TRBV6-1
TGTGCCAGCACCTTTGGGAGAGAGAATGAGCAGTTCTTC CASTFGRENEQFF TRBJ2-1 - - TRBV12-3/TRBV12-4
TGTGCCAGCAGCGCCCGGGACAGCTCCTACAATGAGCAGTTCTTC CASSARDSSYNEQFF TRBJ2-1 - TRBD1 TRBV9
TGTGCCAGCAGTTACGGGACTAGGCCGAACACCGGGGAGCTGTTTTTT CASSYGTRPNTGELFF TRBJ2-2 - TRBD2 TRBV6-5
TGTGCCAGTCAGGGGACAGCTGTGAACACCGGGGAGCTGTTTTTT CASQGTAVNTGELFF TRBJ2-2 - TRBD1 TRBV19
TGTGCCAGCAGTTACGGACAGGTCGGCTACAATGAGCAGTTCTTC CASSYGQVGYNEQFF TRBJ2-1 - TRBD1 TRBV6-2/TRBV6-3
TGCGCCAGCAGCTCCGGGACTAGCGGTTACTCCTACGAGCAGTACTTC CASSSGTSGYSYEQYF TRBJ2-7 few TRBD2 TRBV5-1
TGTGCCAGCAGCGCCGGACAGGGCGGCTATGGCTACACCTTC CASSAGQGGYGYTF TRBJ1-2 - TRBD1 TRBV7-2
TGCGCCAGCAGCTTGACGACAGGGGGCGTGTACTATGGCTACACCTTC CASSLTTGGVYYGYTF TRBJ1-2 - TRBD1 TRBV7-7
TGTGCCAGCAGCTTAGATGGCAGGCGGGAGGGCCCAGGTGGAGATACGCAGTATTTT CASSLDGRREGPGGDTQYF TRBJ2-3 - TRBD2 TRBV7-2
TGTGCCAGCAGCTCCGGTCGGACTAGCGGGAGGCCTGAGCAGTTCTTC CASSSGRTSGRPEQFF TRBJ2-1 - TRBD2 TRBV7-2
TGTGCCAGTAGTATAGTCGGACAGGGGACGCCTAACTATGGCTACACCTTC CASSIVGQGTPNYGYTF TRBJ1-2 - TRBD1 TRBV19
TGTGCCAGTAGTGGGGGGAGAAACACTGAAGCTTTCTTT CASSGGRNTEAFF TRBJ1-1 - - TRBV19
TGCAGCGTTGATGGTGGAGGCCCTAATGAAAAACTGTTTTTT CSVDGGGPNEKLFF TRBJ1-4 - - TRBV29-1
TGTGCCAGCTCACCACCATCACAGTACTATGGCTACACCTTC CASSPPSQYYGYTF TRBJ1-2 - - TRBV18
TGTGCCACCAGCAGAGATAGGTTGGCTAGCGGGAGAAACGAGCAGTACTTC CATSRDRLASGRNEQYF TRBJ2-7 - TRBD2 TRBV15
TGTGCCAGCAGCCCGCGAATAGCGGGAGGCTACGAGCAGTACTTC CASSPRIAGGYEQYF TRBJ2-7 - TRBD2 TRBV7-6
TGTGCCAGCAGCTTGTGGGGGGGTGGCTACACCTTC CASSLWGGGYTF TRBJ1-2 - - TRBV5-8
TGTGCCAGCAATGTCGTGACAAAAGCCCTGCCCCAGCATTTT CASNVVTKALPQHF TRBJ1-5 - - TRBV27
TGTGCCAGCAGGAAGACAGCGAACACTGAAGCTTTCTTT CASRKTANTEAFF TRBJ1-1 - - TRBV6-5
TGTGCCAGCAGCCCCCTAGCGGGAGGCAATGAGCAGTTCTTC CASSPLAGGNEQFF TRBJ2-1 once TRBD2 TRBV11-3
TGCAGCGTTGAAGACTCCCCAGGGACCATATATTTT CSVEDSPGTIYF TRBJ1-3 - - TRBV29-1
TGTGCCAGCAGTTATGGGACTAGCGGAAGGAGCTCCTACAATGAGCAGTTCTTC CASSYGTSGRSSYNEQFF TRBJ2-1 - TRBD2 TRBV5-4
TGTGCCAGCAGCTTAGGAGGACCGGGACAGGGGTTGGATCAGCCCCAGCATTTT CASSLGGPGQGLDQPQHF TRBJ1-5 - TRBD1 TRBV7-9
TGTGCCAGCAGTGAACCCGACAGGGTTCCAACTGGCTACACCTTC CASSEPDRVPTGYTF TRBJ1-2 - TRBD1 TRBV25-1
TGCAGCGTTGAAGGGGTCCCGGGACAGCGGTATACCGAGCAGTACTTC CSVEGVPGQRYTEQYF TRBJ2-7 - TRBD1 TRBV29-1
TGTGCCAGCTCACCACCGTCTAGCGGGAACACCGGGGAGCTGTTTTTT CASSPPSSGNTGELFF TRBJ2-2 - TRBD2 TRBV18
TGTGCCAGTTTGACAGGGGGGATCTACGAGCAGTACTTC CASLTGGIYEQYF TRBJ2-7 - TRBD1 TRBV3-1/TRBV3-2
TGTGCCAGCAGTGGGGAGCGGGGGGCCTACGAGCAGTACTTC CASSGERGAYEQYF TRBJ2-7 once TRBD2 TRBV2
TGTGCCACCAGTGCGGGGGATGGGAGGCAAGAGACCCAGTACTTC CATSAGDGRQETQYF TRBJ2-5 - - TRBV24-1
TGTGCCAGCAGTTACCCGGACAGGACTAATGAGCAGTTCTTC CASSYPDRTNEQFF TRBJ2-1 - TRBD1 TRBV6-5
TGTGCCAGCAGCTTACGGACTAGCGGGACCACAGATACGCAGTATTTT CASSLRTSGTTDTQYF TRBJ2-3 - TRBD2 TRBV7-9
TGTGCCAGCAACCCGGACTTTTTCTCCTACAATGAGCAGTTCTTC CASNPDFFSYNEQFF TRBJ2-1 - - TRBV2
TGTGCCAGCAGCTTGGCGTCCCAGGTTAAAGCTTTCTTT CASSLASQVKAFF TRBJ1-1 few - TRBV5-5
TGTGCCAGCAGCTCGAGACTAGCGGGGATTTACGAGCAGTACTTC CASSSRLAGIYEQYF TRBJ2-7 - TRBD2 TRBV11-2
TGTGCCAGCCGCGGACTAGCGGGGTACCAAGAGACCCAGTACTTC CASRGLAGYQETQYF TRBJ2-5 - TRBD2 TRBV25-1
TGTGCCAGCGCCCCCGACAGGGTCACACAGCCCCAGCATTTT CASAPDRVTQPQHF TRBJ1-5 - TRBD1 TRBV7-2
TGCGCCAGCAGCTATCTACAGGGCCATAATGAAAAACTGTTTTTT CASSYLQGHNEKLFF TRBJ1-4 - - TRBV5-1
TGTGCCAGCAGTTTATGGGGGCAAGCCAGGGACAATGAGCAGTTCTTC CASSLWGQARDNEQFF TRBJ2-1 - - TRBV28
TGTGCCAGCAGTTACGCGGCACGACTAGCGGGAGACCAAGAGACCCAGTACTTC CASSYAARLAGDQETQYF TRBJ2-5 - TRBD2 TRBV6-2/TRBV6-3
TGTGCCAGCAGTACCTCGGGACAGGGCCAGATCTTC CASSTSGQGQIF TRBJ2-1 - TRBD1 TRBV27
TGCAGTGATCGGGGGTTTAGCAATCAGCCCCAGCATTTT CSDRGFSNQPQHF TRBJ1-5 once - TRBV29-1
TGTGCCAGCAGCTTGGATAGCGGAAAACAGTTCTTC CASSLDSGKQFF TRBJ2-1 once - TRBV5-4
TGTGCCAGCAGCTTAGATCTCAGAACCTACGAGCAGTACTTC CASSLDLRTYEQYF TRBJ2-7 once - TRBV7-9
TGTGCCAGCAGCACGATCGGACTAGCGGGACCAGATACGCAGTATTTT CASSTIGLAGPDTQYF TRBJ2-3 - TRBD2 TRBV7-2
TGTGCCAGCAGCCGACGGACAGGGGAAATTGTTAGCAATCAGCCCCAGCATTTT CASSRRTGEIVSNQPQHF TRBJ1-5 once TRBD1 TRBV7-8
TGTGCCAGCAGCGACCAGGTTAATTCACCCCTCCACTTT CASSDQVNSPLHF TRBJ1-6 - - TRBV6-5
TGTGCCAGCAGCTTACTACTTTCGGGACATAGGGATGGTGAAAAACTGTTTTTT CASSLLLSGHRDGEKLFF TRBJ1-4 - - TRBV7-8
TGCGCCAGCGGGGCCCCTGGGAACACCATATATTTT CASGAPGNTIYF TRBJ1-3 - - TRBV4-1
TGTGCCAGCAGCCTGGGGACAGCGAATTCACCCCTCCACTTT CASSLGTANSPLHF TRBJ1-6 - TRBD1 TRBV3-1/TRBV3-2
TGTGCCAGCAGCAAAGGGACTGGGGGCTACACCTTC CASSKGTGGYTF TRBJ1-2 - - TRBV21-1
TGTGCCAGCAGGTGGACAACCAAACTACCATACGCTGAAGCTTTCTTT CASRWTTKLPYAEAFF TRBJ1-1 once - TRBV2
TGTGCCATCAGCGCTCAGGGATCTAATCAGCCCCAGCATTTT CAISAQGSNQPQHF TRBJ1-5 - - TRBV10-3
TGTGCCAGCAGTGAAGCGACTAGCGGGAGGACGAATGAGCAGTTCTTC CASSEATSGRTNEQFF TRBJ2-1 - TRBD2 TRBV6-1
TGTGCCAGTAGTGCCGCGACAGGACCAAACTATGGCTACACCTTC CASSAATGPNYGYTF TRBJ1-2 - - TRBV19
TGTGCCAGCAGCAAGATTCCGGGTAGCCAAGAGACCCAGTACTTC CASSKIPGSQETQYF TRBJ2-5 - - TRBV7-8
TGCACCAGCAGCGGCGGATATGAGCAGTTCTTC CTSSGGYEQFF TRBJ2-1 - - TRBV1
TGTGCCAGCAGTCCCCTGATCCTCCGGAGGTCCCCAACTAATGAAAAACTGTTTTTT CASSPLILRRSPTNEKLFF TRBJ1-4 - - TRBV7-9
TGTGCCAGCAGCCCCTTCCCGGAGACCCAGTACTTC CASSPFPETQYF TRBJ2-5 - - TRBV6-6
TGTGCCAGTAGTATGTGGCTAGCGGGAGGAAGGGAGACCCAGTACTTC CASSMWLAGGRETQYF TRBJ2-5 - TRBD2 TRBV19